This is a list of T cell receptor beta chains from one sample in a study of shared T cell receptors in the human thymus. Libraries were prepared by immunoSEQ multiplex PCR; TCRdb keeps only in-frame clonotypes and omits some of them. The sample shows hundreds of thousands of clones, roughly 88% of them seen only once. This same sample was also taken into another study, of human thymus T cells.

Source material: thymocytes. The origin of the receptors is a boy less than two years old with a congenital heart defect. Each CDR3 is given with its conserved first and last residue. Each record gives: V gene, J gene, D gene, clone size, CDR3 DNA, CDR3 protein. The D gene is left open where the match is weak. For some rows the clone size is stated as once, few or many, or as a class when expanded; others skip it.

>TRBV15|TRBJ1-4|-|-
TGTGCCACCAGCAGGCCGGCAACTAATGAAAAACTGTTTTTT
CATSRPATNEKLFF
>TRBV4-1|TRBJ2-1|-|once
TGCGCCAGCAGCCAGTCCAGCTACAATGAGCAGTTCTTC
CASSQSSYNEQFF
>TRBV5-1|TRBJ2-7|TRBD2|-
TGCGCCAGCAGCGTGGGCGGGAGCTCCTACGAGCAGTACTTC
CASSVGGSSYEQYF
>TRBV4-2|TRBJ2-7|TRBD2|-
TGTGCCAGCAGCCTGGGACTAGCGGGAGTGCTGACCTACGAGCAGTACTTC
CASSLGLAGVLTYEQYF
>TRBV2|TRBJ2-7|-|once
TGTGCCAGCAGTGGCACAAGGCAGGGACTCAGCGAGCAGTACTTC
CASSGTRQGLSEQYF
>TRBV11-2|TRBJ2-1|-|-
TGTGCCAGCAGCTTAGACCCAGAACACAATGAGCAGTTCTTC
CASSLDPEHNEQFF
>TRBV2|TRBJ1-5|TRBD1|-
TGTGCCAGCAGGCGACAGGGCGGACAGCCCCAGCATTTT
CASRRQGGQPQHF
>TRBV4-1|TRBJ2-3|TRBD2|-
TGCGCCAGCAGCCCCCAAGATCCCGGACTAGCGGACACAGATACGCAGTATTTT
CASSPQDPGLADTDTQYF
>TRBV6-5|TRBJ2-3|-|-
TGTGCCAGCAGTTACTCGGCAGGGTTCACAGATACGCAGTATTTT
CASSYSAGFTDTQYF
>TRBV6-1|TRBJ2-1|TRBD2|once
TGTGCCAGCAGTCCTAGCGGGAGGACATACAATGAGCAGTTCTTC
CASSPSGRTYNEQFF
>TRBV9|TRBJ2-3|TRBD2|-
TGTGCCAGCAGCGTAGGGACTAGCAGCACAGATACGCAGTATTTT
CASSVGTSSTDTQYF
>TRBV4-3|TRBJ1-4|-|-
TGCGCCAGCAGCCGGGGATTATGGGGGGAGGAGCCTAATGAAAAACTGTTTTTT
CASSRGLWGEEPNEKLFF
>TRBV28|TRBJ2-5|TRBD1|few
TGTGCCAGCAGGGACAGGGCGGGGGAGACCCAGTACTTC
CASRDRAGETQYF
>TRBV14|TRBJ2-7|-|-
TGTGCCAGCAGCCAAGGGGCTTACGAGCAGTACTTC
CASSQGAYEQYF
>TRBV28|TRBJ2-1|TRBD2|-
TGTGCCAGCAAAGGCGGGAGGGGGATCTACAATGAGCAGTTCTTC
CASKGGRGIYNEQFF
>TRBV6-1|TRBJ1-4|TRBD1|-
TGTGCCAGCATCGACAGGGGGCGGACTAATGAAAAACTGTTTTTT
CASIDRGRTNEKLFF
>TRBV30|TRBJ2-1|-|-
TGTGCCTGGGAACTACGACTTAGCAGCTACAATGAGCAGTTCTTC
CAWELRLSSYNEQFF
>TRBV29-1|TRBJ1-2|TRBD1|-
TGCAGCGTCCGGGACAGGGGATACTATGGCTACACCTTC
CSVRDRGYYGYTF
>TRBV5-1|TRBJ2-7|TRBD1|-
TGCGCCAGCAGCTATCGACCCAAGTGGGACAGGGGGCAGATCTACGAGCAGTACTTC
CASSYRPKWDRGQIYEQYF
>TRBV11-2|TRBJ1-2|-|-
TGTGCCAGCAGCGCTGCGGCGGGGGGCGGCTATGGCTACACCTTC
CASSAAAGGGYGYTF
>TRBV4-3|TRBJ2-4|-|-
TGCGCCAGCAGCCATGGAACGCAGTGGGCAGGCAAAAACATTCAGTACTTC
CASSHGTQWAGKNIQYF
>TRBV19|TRBJ2-3|TRBD1|-
TGTGCCAGTAGTCGCCAGACAGGGGCTCTCACAGATACGCAGTATTTT
CASSRQTGALTDTQYF
>TRBV10-3|TRBJ2-2|TRBD2|-
TGTGCCATCACCCAGGGACTAGCGGGAGGGTTGAACACCGGGGAGCTGTTTTTT
CAITQGLAGGLNTGELFF
>TRBV27|TRBJ2-4|-|-
TGTGCCATCCAACCGGGAGCCAAAAACATTCAGTACTTC
CAIQPGAKNIQYF
>TRBV30|TRBJ2-7|-|-
TGTGCCTTCACTCAGGGTATATCCTACGAGCAGTACTTC
CAFTQGISYEQYF
>TRBV11-3|TRBJ2-5|-|-
TGTGCCAGCACCGTAGGGGTCCAAGAGACCCAGTACTTC
CASTVGVQETQYF
>TRBV28|TRBJ2-7|-|-
TGTGCCAGCACCAACAGGGAGGGCCCATGGCGGGCTTCTTACGAGCAGTACTTC
CASTNREGPWRASYEQYF
>TRBV4-3|TRBJ1-2|TRBD1|once
TGCGCCAGCAGCCAAGACACCCGGACAGGGGGCGCCTGCTACACCTTC
CASSQDTRTGGACYTF
>TRBV5-1|TRBJ2-1|-|-
TGCGCCAGCAGCAATCCCTTAGACGGGAGCTCCTACAATGAGCAGTTCTTC
CASSNPLDGSSYNEQFF
>TRBV5-4|TRBJ1-1|-|-
TGTGCCAGCAGCTTTTACAGGGTCCCGAACACTGAAGCTTTCTTT
CASSFYRVPNTEAFF
>TRBV5-3|TRBJ2-7|TRBD2|-
TGTGCCAGAAGCTTATACCCGGGAGGGTCCCACGAGCAGTACTTC
CARSLYPGGSHEQYF
>TRBV29-1|TRBJ1-3|-|-
TGCAGCGTTGGAGGGCTCTCTGGAAACACCATATATTTT
CSVGGLSGNTIYF
>TRBV11-2|TRBJ2-2|-|-
TGTGCCAGCAGCTTAGTCACGAGGAGACTACGTCTTTTT
CASSLVTRRLRLF
>TRBV28|TRBJ2-7|TRBD1|-
TGTGCCATCGGGGGACAGGGGGCTAAAATCCCCTACGAGCAGTACTTC
CAIGGQGAKIPYEQYF
>TRBV10-3|TRBJ2-7|TRBD1|-
TGTGCCATCAGGGGACAGGGCGGTTACGAGCAGTACTTC
CAIRGQGGYEQYF
>TRBV11-3|TRBJ2-3|-|-
TGTGCCAGCAGCTTAGGACGGGACCATAGCGGCACTAGCACAGATACGCAGTATTTT
CASSLGRDHSGTSTDTQYF